This TCR beta chain was retrieved from a study of blood T cells in healthy people across ages. V was clipped by 6 bases and J by 0 bases; unmatched bases: 7. CDR1 and CDR2 (germline): SNHLY, FYNNEI. This CDR3 has 17 amino acids. The authors ran a second PCR of 7 to 11 cycles using a sample-barcoded 5' primer and a J-beta primer mix. The template-switch adaptor was a 5' adaptor with 12 random nucleotides. It tagged each cDNA molecule. TCRdb re-analysed the 5' RACE reads in MiXCR, keeping a single row per CDR3 protein. The sample has roughly 1.4 million distinct CDR3 sequences, around 59% seen once. This rearrangement joins TRBV2 to TRBJ2-6; TRBD1 matches at 8 bases. This clonotype was obtained from a man between 18 and 35 years old in good health. Sequencing input: blood. The CDR3 sequence: CASREDRALSGANVLTF. The CDR3 region has the DNA TGTGCCAGCAGAGAGGACAGGGCCCTCTCTGGGGCCAACGTCCTGACTTTC.